The entry below gives a single T cell receptor beta chain sequence along with its context. The CDR3 runs to 19 residues. This sample was included in a study of blood T cell repertoires in COVID-19. For the study at large: T cells, B-cell-depleted T cells, or PBMCs supplied cDNA or gDNA.

The protocol was immunoSEQ multiplex PCR, while the TCRdb copy is restricted to in-frame clones and leaves out a portion. The table records some 170,000 clones, about 90% of them present only once. This chain uses TRBV21-1 with TRBJ2-6; the tabulated D call, TRBD1, remains unverified against the DNA. TRBV21-1 is a known pseudogene. The TCR sequence derives from a human donor with acute COVID-19. The donor label of this sample is uncertain. The source material was PBMCs or T cells enriched from blood (not recorded which). In DNA form, the CDR3 reads TGTGCCAGCAGCAAAGGAAGGGGACAGGAGGTCTCTGGGGCCAACGTCCTGACTTTC. Its protein product is CASSKGRGQEVSGANVLTF.